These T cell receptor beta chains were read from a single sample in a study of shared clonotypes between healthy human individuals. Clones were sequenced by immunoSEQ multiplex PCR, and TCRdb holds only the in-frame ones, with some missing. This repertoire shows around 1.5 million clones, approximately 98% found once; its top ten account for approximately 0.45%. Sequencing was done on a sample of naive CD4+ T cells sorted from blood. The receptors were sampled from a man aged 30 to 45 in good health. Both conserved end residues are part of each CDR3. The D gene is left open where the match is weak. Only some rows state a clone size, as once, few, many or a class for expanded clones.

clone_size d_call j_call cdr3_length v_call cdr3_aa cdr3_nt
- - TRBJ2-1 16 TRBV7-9 CASRIASPGSYNEQFF TGTGCCAGCAGGATTGCAAGCCCTGGCTCCTACAATGAGCAGTTCTTC
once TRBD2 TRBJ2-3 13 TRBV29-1 CSVGTRTADTQYF TGCAGCGTTGGGACTAGAACGGCAGATACGCAGTATTTT
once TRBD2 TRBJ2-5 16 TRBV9 CASSPRTSGSEETQYF TGTGCCAGCAGCCCAAGGACTAGCGGGAGTGAGGAGACCCAGTACTTC
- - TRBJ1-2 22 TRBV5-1 CASSLLGDGVGRSPEANYGYTF TGCGCCAGCAGCTTGCTGGGAGACGGGGTCGGAAGGAGTCCGGAGGCCAACTATGGCTACACCTTC
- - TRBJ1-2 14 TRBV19 CASGPGNSNYGYTF TGTGCCAGCGGGCCGGGGAATTCTAACTATGGCTACACCTTC
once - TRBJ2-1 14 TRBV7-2 CASSPVGGSNEQFF TGTGCCAGCAGCCCGGTGGGGGGAAGCAATGAGCAGTTCTTC
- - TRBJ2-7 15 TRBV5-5 CASSLSLGTMDTKYF TGTGCCAGCAGCTTGTCTCTGGGCACAATGGATACTAAGTACTTC
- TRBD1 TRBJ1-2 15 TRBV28 CASSSRGQVNYGYTF TGTGCCAGCAGTTCGAGGGGACAGGTCAACTATGGCTACACCTTC
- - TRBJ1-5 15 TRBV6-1 CATTREEILYQPQHF TGTGCCACCACCAGGGAGGAGATATTATATCAGCCCCAGCATTTT
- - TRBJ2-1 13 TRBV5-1 CASSLDRFLEQFF TGCGCCAGCAGCTTGGACAGGTTCCTTGAGCAGTTCTTC
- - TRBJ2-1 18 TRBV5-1 CASSLGLLGLESNNEQFF TGCGCCAGCAGCCTGGGGTTACTAGGCCTCGAATCCAACAATGAGCAGTTCTTC
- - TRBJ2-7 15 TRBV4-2 CASSQGTQGTYEQYF TGTGCCAGCAGCCAAGGGACTCAAGGCACCTACGAGCAGTACTTC
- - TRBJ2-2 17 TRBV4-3 CASSQDLRQSTTGELFF TGCGCCAGCAGCCAAGATCTTAGACAGTCTACCACCGGGGAGCTGTTTTTT
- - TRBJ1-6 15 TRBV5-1 CASSREGGHNSPLHF TGCGCCAGCAGCCGCGAGGGGGGCCATAATTCACCCCTCCACTTT
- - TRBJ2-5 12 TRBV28 CASGPRQETQYF TGTGCCAGCGGACCACGACAAGAGACCCAGTACTTC
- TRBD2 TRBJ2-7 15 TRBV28 CASSSPGLAAYEQYF TGTGCCAGCAGTTCTCCGGGACTAGCGGCCTACGAGCAGTACTTC
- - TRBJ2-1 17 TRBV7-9 CASSSDGYRESYNEQFF TGTGCCAGCAGCTCAGATGGGTACAGGGAGTCCTACAATGAGCAGTTCTTC
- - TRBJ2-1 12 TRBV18 CASSPGVNEQFF TGTGCCAGCTCACCCGGAGTTAATGAGCAGTTCTTC
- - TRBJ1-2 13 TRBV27 CASRPRADYGYTF TGTGCCAGCAGGCCCCGGGCCGACTATGGCTACACCTTC
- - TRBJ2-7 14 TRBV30 CAWSAGGSLYEQYF TGTGCCTGGAGTGCCGGGGGTTCCCTCTACGAGCAGTACTTC
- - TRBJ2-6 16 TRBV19 CASSIEGFSGANVLTF TGTGCCAGTAGTATAGAGGGTTTCTCTGGGGCCAACGTCCTGACTTTC
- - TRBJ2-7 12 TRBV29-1 CSVEADNYEQYF TGCAGCGTTGAAGCGGACAACTACGAGCAGTACTTC
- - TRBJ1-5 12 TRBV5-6 CASSLEEGPQHF TGTGCCAGCAGCTTGGAGGAGGGGCCCCAGCATTTT
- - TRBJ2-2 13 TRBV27 CASTNGVTGELFF TGTGCCAGCACCAACGGAGTAACCGGGGAGCTGTTTTTT
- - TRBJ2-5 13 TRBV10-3 CATLGPNQETQYF TGTGCCACCCTAGGACCCAACCAAGAGACCCAGTACTTC
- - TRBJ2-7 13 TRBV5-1 CASSPTRRAEQYF TGCGCCAGCAGCCCCACCCGCAGGGCCGAGCAGTACTTC
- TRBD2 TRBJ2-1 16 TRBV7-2 CASSRLRTSGSNEQFF TGTGCCAGCAGCCGTCTCAGGACTAGCGGGAGCAATGAGCAGTTCTTC
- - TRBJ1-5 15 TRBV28 CASSPTRGSNQPQHF TGTGCCAGCAGTCCGACACGGGGAAGCAATCAGCCCCAGCATTTT
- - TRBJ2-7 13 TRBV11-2 CASSLVRGHEQYF TGTGCCAGCAGCTTAGTAAGGGGCCACGAGCAGTACTTC
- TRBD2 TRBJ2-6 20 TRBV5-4 CASSPPGLAGVGSGANVLTF TGTGCCAGCAGCCCGCCCGGACTAGCGGGAGTGGGATCTGGGGCCAACGTCCTGACTTTC
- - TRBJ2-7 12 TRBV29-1 CSVMRTNYEQYF TGCAGCGTTATGCGGACCAACTACGAGCAGTACTTC
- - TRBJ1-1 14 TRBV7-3 CASSPTGRGAEAFF TGTGCCAGCAGCCCAACAGGCAGAGGGGCTGAAGCTTTCTTT
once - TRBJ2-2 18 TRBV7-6 CASSNPRARGRITGELFF TGTGCCAGCAGCAACCCCAGGGCCAGGGGGAGGATCACCGGGGAGCTGTTTTTT
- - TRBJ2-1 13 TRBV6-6 CASSYTVGGEQFF TGTGCCAGCAGTTACACAGTCGGGGGTGAGCAGTTCTTC
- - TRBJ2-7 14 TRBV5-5 CASSLAWGVYEQYF TGTGCCAGCAGCTTGGCATGGGGGGTTTACGAGCAGTACTTC
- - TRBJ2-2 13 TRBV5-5 CASSLVGTGELFF TGTGCCAGCAGCTTGGTGGGCACCGGGGAGCTGTTTTTT
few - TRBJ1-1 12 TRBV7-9 CASSPQGESAFF TGTGCCAGCAGCCCACAGGGTGAATCTGCTTTCTTT
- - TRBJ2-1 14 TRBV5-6 CASSTIATQWEQFF TGTGCCAGCAGCACAATCGCGACACAGTGGGAGCAGTTCTTC
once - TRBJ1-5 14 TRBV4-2 CASSQEGVNQPQHF TGTGCCAGCAGCCAAGAGGGCGTTAATCAGCCCCAGCATTTT
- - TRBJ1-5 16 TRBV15 CATSRDPGRNNQPQHF TGTGCCACCAGCAGAGACCCCGGCAGAAACAATCAGCCCCAGCATTTT
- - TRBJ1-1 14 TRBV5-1 CASSLTERATEAFF TGCGCCAGCAGCTTGACAGAGAGGGCAACTGAAGCTTTCTTT
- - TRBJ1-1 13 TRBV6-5 CASSYLENTEAFF TGTGCCAGCAGTTACTTGGAGAACACTGAAGCTTTCTTT
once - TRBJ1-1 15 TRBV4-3 CASSQESRQAAGAFF TGCGCCAGCAGCCAAGAGAGCAGACAGGCGGCTGGGGCTTTCTTT
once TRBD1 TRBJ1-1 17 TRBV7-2 CASSPWFEDRMNTEAFF TGTGCCAGCAGCCCCTGGTTTGAGGACAGGATGAACACTGAAGCTTTCTTT
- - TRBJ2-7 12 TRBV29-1 CSVEDSTYEQYF TGCAGCGTGGAAGACTCAACCTACGAGCAGTACTTC
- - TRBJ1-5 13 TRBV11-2 CASSGTVNQPQHF TGTGCCAGCAGCGGGACGGTCAATCAGCCCCAGCATTTT